This T cell receptor (beta chain) came from a study of T-cell reconstitution after alpha-beta-depleted transplantation in children. TCRbeta library construction was performed incorporating unique molecular identifiers. TCRdb reanalysed the PCR reads using MiXCR and keeps one entry per CDR3 protein. The sample lists about 870,000 distinct CDR3 sequences; around 15% were seen once. This clonotype has more than one count but fewer than ten. The sequence derives from a male patient younger than 18 who had a stem cell transplant for acute lymphoblastic leukemia, so the T cells may come from the graft donor. The sample was PBMCs, mostly from graft donor cells, taken 360 days after TCRalphabeta/CD19-depleted stem cell transplant.

CDR3: CSASPNRVSYEQYF. CDR3 bases: TGCAGTGCTAGCCCCAACAGGGTCTCCTACGAGCAGTACTTC. J is TRBJ2-7 and V is TRBV20-1, with D possibly TRBD1 on 6 matching bases. This CDR3 has 14 amino acids. V lost 3 bases and J 0 bases, leaving 12 bases between the germline ends. In germline, CDR1 is DFQATT, CDR2 SNEGSKA (reference sequence).